The source of this TCR beta chain is a study of blood T cell repertoires in COVID-19. Germline V gene data show CDR1 as KGHDR and CDR2 as SFDVKD. V trimming: 7 bases; J trimming: 8 bases; junction bases outside the gene matches: 8. This CDR3 has 13 residues. In the original analysis: Using reference gene primer amplification, nucleated cell counts were estimated. Assay used: immunoSEQ multiplex PCR; TCRdb lists only in-frame clones, some missing. The V and J calls and the clone size are those of that table, but D and trimming were determined from the DNA. The repertoire holds around 56,000 clones, with less than 75% as singletons.

Source material: peripheral blood. This receptor was obtained from a woman aged 70-85 years with acute or convalescent COVID-19. The chain links TRBV24-1 to TRBJ1-2, with 8 bases that match TRBD1. The CDR3 protein is CATSNRGKGGYTF. The CDR3 bases are TGTGCCACCAGCAACAGGGGGAAAGGAGGCTACACCTTC.